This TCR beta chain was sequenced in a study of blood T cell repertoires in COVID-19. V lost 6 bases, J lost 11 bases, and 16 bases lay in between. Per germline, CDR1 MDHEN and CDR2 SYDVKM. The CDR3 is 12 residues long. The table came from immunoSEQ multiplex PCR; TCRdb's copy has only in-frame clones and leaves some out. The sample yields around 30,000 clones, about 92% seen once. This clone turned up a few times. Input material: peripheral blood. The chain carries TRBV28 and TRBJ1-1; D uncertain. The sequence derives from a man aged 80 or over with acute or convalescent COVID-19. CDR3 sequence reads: CASSQRRALAFF. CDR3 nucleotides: TGTGCCAGCAGCCAAAGGAGGGCATTGGCTTTCTTT.